Described below is a single T cell receptor beta chain sequence and its context. The source of the sample is a study of blood T cell repertoires in COVID-19. V lost 9 bases to trimming and J lost 5 bases, with 16 bases between them. The CDR3 is 13 amino acids. Sequenced by immunoSEQ multiplex PCR; TCRdb stores in-frame clones only, minus some. The table shows around 300,000 clones, with about 85% occurring only once. The rearrangement joins TRBV12-3 or TRBV12-4 to TRBJ1-1; D is unclear. Sequenced input: PBMCs or T cells enriched from blood (not recorded which). This clonotype was obtained from a woman between 45 and 65 years old who had recovered from COVID-19. CDR3 region: CASRPGRYTEAFF. The DNA for the CDR3 is TGTGCCAGTCGGCCGGGTAGATATACTGAAGCTTTCTTT.